This T cell receptor (beta chain) was identified in a study of shared clonotypes between healthy human individuals. This clone is a singleton in its sample. J gave up 0 bases and V 1 base, and 5 bases lay outside the gene matches. This CDR3 contains 16 residues. Per germline, CDR1 MGHRA and CDR2 YSYEKL. TCRdb's copy holds only in-frame clones and misses some; the assay was immunoSEQ multiplex PCR. The table records 2.5 million or so clones, roughly 92% of them present only once. Sequencing was performed on naive CD4+ T cells sorted from blood. Subset reported: CD45RA+ positively selected. The rearrangement joins TRBV4-1 to TRBJ2-5, with 7 bases aligning to TRBD2. This TCR came from a man younger than 35 in good health. CDR3 region: CASSQGQGGHQETQYF. The CDR3 DNA reads as TGCGCCAGCAGCCAAGGGCAGGGAGGGCACCAAGAGACCCAGTACTTC.